This TCR beta chain was captured in a study of T cells in localized non-small cell lung cancer. Whole-study findings and limits: Heterogeneity remains possible, as sequencing covered one tumor region only. Measurement of T cell clonality placed uninvolved adjacent lung highest, above the level in tumor. In the blood, greater T cell density corresponded to longer overall survival. Out of the top 100 tumor clones, a median approximately 57 were seen in adjacent lung.

Produced via immunoSEQ multiplex PCR; TCRdb's table is partial and in-frame only. The table shows 20,000 to 30,000 clones, with approximately 90% occurring only once. This CDR3 contains 14 residues. Germline-derived CDR1 and CDR2 are MNHEY and SMNVEV (reference sequence). With 8 bases clipped from V and 4 bases from J, the junction kept 11 bases outside the gene matches. Notes on this clone: Its antigen is unknown.

This material consisted of peripheral blood, taken before any cancer treatment. This chain joins TRBV27 and TRBJ2-7, with 7 bases that match TRBD2. This TCR was recovered from a female donor older than 55 with stage II squamous cell lung carcinoma. The CDR3 DNA follows: TGTGCCAGCGGGTTCGCGGGAGTACAGTACGAGCAGTACTTC. It translates to CASGFAGVQYEQYF.